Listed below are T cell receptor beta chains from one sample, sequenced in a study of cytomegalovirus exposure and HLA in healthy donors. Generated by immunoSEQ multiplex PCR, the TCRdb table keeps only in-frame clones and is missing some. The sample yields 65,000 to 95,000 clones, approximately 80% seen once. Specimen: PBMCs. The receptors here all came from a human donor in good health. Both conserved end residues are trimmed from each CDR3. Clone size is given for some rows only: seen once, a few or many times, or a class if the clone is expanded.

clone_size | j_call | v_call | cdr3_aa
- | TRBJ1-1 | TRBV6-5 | ASSLTGGQNPEAF
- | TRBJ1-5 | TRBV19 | ASSITGSGHQPQH
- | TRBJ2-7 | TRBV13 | ASSLSGGALEEQY
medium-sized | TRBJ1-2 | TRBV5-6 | ASSSDTGGRGYGYT
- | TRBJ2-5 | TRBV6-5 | ASSPQPGGGETQY
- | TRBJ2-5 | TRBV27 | ASSFSVSYQETQY
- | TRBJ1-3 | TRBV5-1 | ASSLAGTSSGNTIY
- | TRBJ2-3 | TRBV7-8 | ASSPTVSDTQY
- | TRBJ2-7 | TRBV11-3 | ASSPGLGGPSIGEQY
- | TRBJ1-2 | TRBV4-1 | ASSQEQGIGYGYT
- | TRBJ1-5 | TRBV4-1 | ASSQDRQGGNQPQH
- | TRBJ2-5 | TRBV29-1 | SVEDLDRKWTQY
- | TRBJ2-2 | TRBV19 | ASSMGGYTGELF
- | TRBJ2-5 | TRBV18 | ASSPGLSATQY
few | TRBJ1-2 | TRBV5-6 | ASSFMSEYGYT
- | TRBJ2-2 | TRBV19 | ASTSLGGGADGELF
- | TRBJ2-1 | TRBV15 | ATSFLAGTSGGASF
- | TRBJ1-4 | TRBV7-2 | ASSSTGRINEKLF
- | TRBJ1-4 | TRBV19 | ASSSRRKDSTNEKLF
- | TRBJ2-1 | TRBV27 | ASSFSGGRNEQF
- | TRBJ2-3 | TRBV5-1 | ASSLRAGPSTDTQY
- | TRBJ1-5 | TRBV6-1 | ASNLGQGRVEPQH
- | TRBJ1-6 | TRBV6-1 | ASSETQSALH
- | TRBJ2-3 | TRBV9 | ASSTQGAGDTQY
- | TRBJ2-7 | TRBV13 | ASSPGGGFYEQY
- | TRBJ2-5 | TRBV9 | ASSPGRTGGYETQY
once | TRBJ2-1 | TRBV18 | ASSPLGQRGASYNEQF
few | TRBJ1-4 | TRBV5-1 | ASSLARDSGEKLF
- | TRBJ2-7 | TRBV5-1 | ASSIGTDPRHEQY